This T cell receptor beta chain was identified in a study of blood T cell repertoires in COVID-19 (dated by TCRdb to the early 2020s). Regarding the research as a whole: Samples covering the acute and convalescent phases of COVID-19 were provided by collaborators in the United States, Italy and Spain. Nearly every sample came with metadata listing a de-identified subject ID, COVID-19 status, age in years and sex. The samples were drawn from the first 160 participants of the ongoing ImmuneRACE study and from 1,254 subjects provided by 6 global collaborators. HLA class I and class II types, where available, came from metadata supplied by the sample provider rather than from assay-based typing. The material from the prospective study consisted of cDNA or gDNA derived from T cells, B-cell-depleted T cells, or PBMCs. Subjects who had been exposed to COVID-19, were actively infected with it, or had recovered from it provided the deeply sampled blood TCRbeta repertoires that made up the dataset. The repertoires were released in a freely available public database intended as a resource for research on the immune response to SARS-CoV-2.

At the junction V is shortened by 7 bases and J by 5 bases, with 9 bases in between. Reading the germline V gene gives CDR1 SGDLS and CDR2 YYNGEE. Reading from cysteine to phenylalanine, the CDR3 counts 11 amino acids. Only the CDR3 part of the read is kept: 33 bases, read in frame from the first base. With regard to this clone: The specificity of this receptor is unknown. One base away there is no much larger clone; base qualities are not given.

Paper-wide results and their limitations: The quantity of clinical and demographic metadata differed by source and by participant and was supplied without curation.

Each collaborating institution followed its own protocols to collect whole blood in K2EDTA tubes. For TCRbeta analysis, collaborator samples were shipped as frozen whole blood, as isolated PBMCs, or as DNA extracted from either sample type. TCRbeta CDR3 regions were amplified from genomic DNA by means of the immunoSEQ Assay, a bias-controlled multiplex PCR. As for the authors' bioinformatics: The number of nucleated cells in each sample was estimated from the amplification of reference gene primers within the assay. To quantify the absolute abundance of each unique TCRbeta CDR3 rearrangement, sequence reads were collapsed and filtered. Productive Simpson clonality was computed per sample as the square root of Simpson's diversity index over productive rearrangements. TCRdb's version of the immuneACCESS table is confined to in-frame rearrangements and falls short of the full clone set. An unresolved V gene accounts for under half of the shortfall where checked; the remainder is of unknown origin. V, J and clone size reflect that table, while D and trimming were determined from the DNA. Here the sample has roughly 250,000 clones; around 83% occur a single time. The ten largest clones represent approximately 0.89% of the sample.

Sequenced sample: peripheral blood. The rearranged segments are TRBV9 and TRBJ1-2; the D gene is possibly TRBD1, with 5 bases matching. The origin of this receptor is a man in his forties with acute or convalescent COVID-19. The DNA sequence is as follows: TGTGCCAGCTTTGGGGCGTATGGCTACACCTTC. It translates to CASFGAYGYTF.